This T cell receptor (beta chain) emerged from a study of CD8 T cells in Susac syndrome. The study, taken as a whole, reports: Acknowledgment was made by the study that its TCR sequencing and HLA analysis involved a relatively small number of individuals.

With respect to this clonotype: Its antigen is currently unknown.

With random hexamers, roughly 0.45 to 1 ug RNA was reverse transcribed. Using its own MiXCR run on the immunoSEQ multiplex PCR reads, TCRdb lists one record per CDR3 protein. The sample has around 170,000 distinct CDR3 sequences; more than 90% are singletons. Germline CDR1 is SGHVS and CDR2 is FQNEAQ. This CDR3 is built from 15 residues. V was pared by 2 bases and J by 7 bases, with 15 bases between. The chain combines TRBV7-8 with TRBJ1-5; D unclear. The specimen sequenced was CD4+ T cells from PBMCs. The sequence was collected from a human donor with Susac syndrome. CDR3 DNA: TGTGCCAGCAGCTTATACCGGACGCGGGCCCAGCCCCAGCATTTT. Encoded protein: CASSLYRTRAQPQHF.